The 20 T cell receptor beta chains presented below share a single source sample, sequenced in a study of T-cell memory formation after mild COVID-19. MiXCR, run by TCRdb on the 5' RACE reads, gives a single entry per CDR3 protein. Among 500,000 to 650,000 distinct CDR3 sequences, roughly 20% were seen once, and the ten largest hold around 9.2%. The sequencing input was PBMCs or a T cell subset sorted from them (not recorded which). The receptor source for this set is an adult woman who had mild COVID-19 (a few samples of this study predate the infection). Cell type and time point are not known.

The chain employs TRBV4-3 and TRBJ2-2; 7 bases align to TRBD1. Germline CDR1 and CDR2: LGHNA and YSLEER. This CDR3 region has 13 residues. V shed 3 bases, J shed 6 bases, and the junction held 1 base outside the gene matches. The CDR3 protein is CASSQDRPGELFF. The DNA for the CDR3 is TGCGCCAGCAGCCAGGACAGGCCCGGGGAGCTGTTTTTT.

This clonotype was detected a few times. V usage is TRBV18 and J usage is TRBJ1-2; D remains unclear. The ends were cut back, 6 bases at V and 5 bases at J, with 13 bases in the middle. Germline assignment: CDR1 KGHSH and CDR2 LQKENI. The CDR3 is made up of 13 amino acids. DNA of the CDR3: TGTGCCAGCTCCCTAAACCAGAATTATGGCTACACCTTC. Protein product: CASSLNQNYGYTF.

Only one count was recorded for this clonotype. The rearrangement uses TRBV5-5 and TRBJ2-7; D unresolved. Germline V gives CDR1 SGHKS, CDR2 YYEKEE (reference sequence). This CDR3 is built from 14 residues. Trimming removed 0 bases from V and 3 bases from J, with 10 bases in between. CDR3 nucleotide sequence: TGTGCCAGCAGCTTGGGGCCGAGTGACTACGAGCAGTACTTC. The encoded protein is CASSLGPSDYEQYF.

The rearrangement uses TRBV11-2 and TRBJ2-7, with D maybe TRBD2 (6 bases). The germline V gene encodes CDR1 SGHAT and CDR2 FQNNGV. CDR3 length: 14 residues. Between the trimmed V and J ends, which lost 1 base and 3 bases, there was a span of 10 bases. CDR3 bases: TGTGCCAGCAGCTTAGTCGGGACTGTCTACGAGCAGTACTTC. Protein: CASSLVGTVYEQYF.

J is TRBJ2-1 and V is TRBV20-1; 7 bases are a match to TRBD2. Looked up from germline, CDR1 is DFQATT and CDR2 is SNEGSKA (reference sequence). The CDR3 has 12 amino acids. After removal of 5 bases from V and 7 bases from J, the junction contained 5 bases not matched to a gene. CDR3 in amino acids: CSASLGGNEQFF. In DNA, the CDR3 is TGCAGTGCTTCTCTCGGGGGGAATGAGCAGTTCTTC.

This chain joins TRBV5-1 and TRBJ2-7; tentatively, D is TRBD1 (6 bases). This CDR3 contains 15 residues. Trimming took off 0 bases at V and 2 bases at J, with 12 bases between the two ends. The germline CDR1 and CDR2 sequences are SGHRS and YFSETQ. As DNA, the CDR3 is TGCGCCAGCAGCTTGGACGGGACAATCACCTACGAGCAGTACTTC. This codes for CASSLDGTITYEQYF.

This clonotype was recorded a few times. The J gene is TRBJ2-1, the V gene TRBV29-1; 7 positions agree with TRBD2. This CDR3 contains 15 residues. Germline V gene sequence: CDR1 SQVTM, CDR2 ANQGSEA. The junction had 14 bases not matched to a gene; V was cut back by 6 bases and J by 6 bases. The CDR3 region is CSVSLWLAESNEQFF. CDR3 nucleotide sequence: TGCAGCGTCTCCCTTTGGCTAGCGGAAAGCAATGAGCAGTTCTTC.

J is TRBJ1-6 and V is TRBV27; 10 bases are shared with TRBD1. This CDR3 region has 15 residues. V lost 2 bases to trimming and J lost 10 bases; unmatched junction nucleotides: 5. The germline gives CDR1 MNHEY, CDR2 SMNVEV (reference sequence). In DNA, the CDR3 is TGTGCCAGCAGTTTAGGGACAGGGGTAATGTCACCCCTCCACTTT. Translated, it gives CASSLGTGVMSPLHF.

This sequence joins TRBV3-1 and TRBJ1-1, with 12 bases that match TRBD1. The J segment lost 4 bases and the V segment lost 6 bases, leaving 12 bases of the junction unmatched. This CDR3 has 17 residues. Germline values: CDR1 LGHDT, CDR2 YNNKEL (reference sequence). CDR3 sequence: CASRQTGTGGMSTEAFF. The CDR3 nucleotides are TGTGCCAGCAGACAGACCGGGACAGGGGGCATGAGCACTGAAGCTTTCTTT.

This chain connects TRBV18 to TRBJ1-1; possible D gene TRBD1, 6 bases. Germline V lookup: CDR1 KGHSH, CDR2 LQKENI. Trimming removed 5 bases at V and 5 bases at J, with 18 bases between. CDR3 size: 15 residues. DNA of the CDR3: TGTGCCAGCTCATTTCGAGGGGGGGATCGTACTGAAGCTTTCTTT. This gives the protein CASSFRGGDRTEAFF.

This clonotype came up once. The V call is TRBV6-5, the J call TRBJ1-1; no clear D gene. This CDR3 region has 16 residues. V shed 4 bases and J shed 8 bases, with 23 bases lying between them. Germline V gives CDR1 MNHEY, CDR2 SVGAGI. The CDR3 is CASSSSRAGVGSEAFF. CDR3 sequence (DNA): TGTGCCAGCAGTTCCAGCCGGGCAGGTGTCGGTTCGGAAGCTTTCTTT.

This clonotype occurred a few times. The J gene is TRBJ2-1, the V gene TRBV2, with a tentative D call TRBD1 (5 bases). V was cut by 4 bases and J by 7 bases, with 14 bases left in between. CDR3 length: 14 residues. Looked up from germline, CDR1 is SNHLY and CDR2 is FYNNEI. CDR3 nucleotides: TGTGCCAGCAGTGGACAGCTATCTACTAATGAGCAGTTCTTC. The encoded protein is CASSGQLSTNEQFF.

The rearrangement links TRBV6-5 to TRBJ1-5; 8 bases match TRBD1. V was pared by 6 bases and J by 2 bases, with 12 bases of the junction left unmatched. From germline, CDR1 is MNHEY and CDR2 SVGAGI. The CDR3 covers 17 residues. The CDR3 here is CASRPSRGRGGNQPQHF. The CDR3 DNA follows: TGTGCCAGCAGGCCTTCCAGGGGGCGAGGGGGCAATCAGCCCCAGCATTTT.

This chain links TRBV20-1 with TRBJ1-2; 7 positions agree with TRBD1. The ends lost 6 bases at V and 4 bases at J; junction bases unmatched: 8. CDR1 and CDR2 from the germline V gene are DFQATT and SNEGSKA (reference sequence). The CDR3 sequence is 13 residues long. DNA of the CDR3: TGCAGTGCCCGCCCCAGGGGGATCTATGGCTACACCTTC. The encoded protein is CSARPRGIYGYTF.

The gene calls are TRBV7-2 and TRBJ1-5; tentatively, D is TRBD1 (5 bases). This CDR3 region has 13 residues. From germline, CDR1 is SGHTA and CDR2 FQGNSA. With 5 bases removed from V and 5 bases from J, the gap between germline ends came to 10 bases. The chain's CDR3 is CASSPVTDQPQHF. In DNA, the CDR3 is TGTGCCAGCAGCCCAGTGACAGATCAGCCCCAGCATTTT.

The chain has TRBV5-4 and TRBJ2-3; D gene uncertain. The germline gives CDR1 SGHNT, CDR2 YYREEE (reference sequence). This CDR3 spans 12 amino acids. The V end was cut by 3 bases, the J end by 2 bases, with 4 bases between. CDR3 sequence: CASSWDTDTQYF. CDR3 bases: TGTGCCAGCAGCTGGGACACAGATACGCAGTATTTT.

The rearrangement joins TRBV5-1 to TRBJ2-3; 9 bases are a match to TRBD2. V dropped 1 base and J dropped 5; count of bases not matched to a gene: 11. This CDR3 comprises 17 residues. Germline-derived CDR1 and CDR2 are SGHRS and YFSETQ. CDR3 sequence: CASSLTRAGGPRDTQYF. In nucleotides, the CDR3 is TGCGCCAGCAGCTTGACCCGCGCGGGAGGGCCGAGAGATACGCAGTATTTT.

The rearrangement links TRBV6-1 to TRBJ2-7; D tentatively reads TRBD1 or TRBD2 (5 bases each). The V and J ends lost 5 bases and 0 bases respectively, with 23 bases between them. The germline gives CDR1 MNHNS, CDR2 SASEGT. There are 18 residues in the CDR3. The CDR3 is CASSTKTPLRDDSYEQYF. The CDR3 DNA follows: TGTGCCAGCAGTACAAAGACACCTCTCCGGGACGACTCCTACGAGCAGTACTTC.

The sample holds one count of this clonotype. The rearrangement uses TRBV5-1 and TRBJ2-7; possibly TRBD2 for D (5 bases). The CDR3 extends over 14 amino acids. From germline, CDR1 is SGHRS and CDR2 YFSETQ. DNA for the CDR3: TGCGGTTCCACCACTGGGCCTGGGGAGTACGAGCAGTACTTC. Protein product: CGSTTGPGEYEQYF.

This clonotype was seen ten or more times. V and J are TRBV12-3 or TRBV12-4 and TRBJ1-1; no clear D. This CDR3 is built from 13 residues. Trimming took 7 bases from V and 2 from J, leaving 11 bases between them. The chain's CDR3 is CASTLDPNTEAFF. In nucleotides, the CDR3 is TGTGCCAGCACCTTGGACCCTAACACTGAAGCTTTCTTT.